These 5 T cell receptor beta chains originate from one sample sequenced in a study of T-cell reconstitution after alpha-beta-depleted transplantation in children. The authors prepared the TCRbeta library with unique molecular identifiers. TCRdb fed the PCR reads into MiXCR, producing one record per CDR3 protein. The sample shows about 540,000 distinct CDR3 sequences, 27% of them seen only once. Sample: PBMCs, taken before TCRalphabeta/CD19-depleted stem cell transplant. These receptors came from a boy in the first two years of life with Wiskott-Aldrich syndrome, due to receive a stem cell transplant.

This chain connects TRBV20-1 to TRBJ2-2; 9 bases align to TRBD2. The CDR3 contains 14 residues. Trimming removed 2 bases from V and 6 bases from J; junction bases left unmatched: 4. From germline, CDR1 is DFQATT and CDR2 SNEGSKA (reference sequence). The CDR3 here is CSARPSGIAGELFF. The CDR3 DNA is TGCAGTGCTAGACCTAGCGGGATAGCCGGGGAGCTGTTTTTT.

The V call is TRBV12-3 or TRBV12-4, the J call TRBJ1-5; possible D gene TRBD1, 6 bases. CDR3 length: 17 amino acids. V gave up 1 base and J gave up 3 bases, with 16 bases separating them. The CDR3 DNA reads TGTGCCAGCAGTTTAGGCGGGGCCGGGGGGCCCAATCAGCCCCAGCATTTT. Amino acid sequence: CASSLGGAGGPNQPQHF.

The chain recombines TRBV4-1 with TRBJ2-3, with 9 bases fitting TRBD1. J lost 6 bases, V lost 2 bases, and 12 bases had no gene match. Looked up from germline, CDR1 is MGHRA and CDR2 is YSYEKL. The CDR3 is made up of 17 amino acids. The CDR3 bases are TGCGCCAGCAGCCAAAGCGGGACAGGGTCCCTAAAGGATACGCAGTATTTT. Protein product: CASSQSGTGSLKDTQYF.

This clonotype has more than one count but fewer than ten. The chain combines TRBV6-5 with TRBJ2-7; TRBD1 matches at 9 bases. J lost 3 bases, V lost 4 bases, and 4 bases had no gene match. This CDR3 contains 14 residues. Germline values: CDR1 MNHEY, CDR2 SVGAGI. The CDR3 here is CASSSQTGGYEQYF. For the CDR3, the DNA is TGTGCCAGCAGTTCCCAGACAGGGGGCTACGAGCAGTACTTC.

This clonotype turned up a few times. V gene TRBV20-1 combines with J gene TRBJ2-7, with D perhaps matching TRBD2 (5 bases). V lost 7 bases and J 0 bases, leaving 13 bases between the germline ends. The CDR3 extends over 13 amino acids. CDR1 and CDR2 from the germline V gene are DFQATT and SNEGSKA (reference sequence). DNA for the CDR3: TGCAGTGGCCTAGCAGTGGCCTCCTACGAGCAGTACTTC. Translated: CSGLAVASYEQYF.